This T cell receptor beta chain was found in a study of cytomegalovirus exposure and HLA in healthy donors. V was clipped by 5 bases and J by 4 bases, with 20 bases between them. CDR1 SQVTM and CDR2 ANQGSEA come from the germline V gene. This CDR3 comprises 15 residues. The PCR made use of 60 Vbeta and 13 Jbeta primers. Some clones are missing from TCRdb's copy, which holds only in-frame ones; the method was immunoSEQ multiplex PCR. The specimen's table records about 200,000 clones. The V gene is TRBV29-1, the J gene TRBJ1-2; D possibly corresponds to TRBD1 (5 bases). Sequencing was carried out using PBMCs. This TCR came from a girl aged 2 to 10 in good health and CMV-seropositive. CDR3 sequence reads: CSVLTYSGGVYGYTF. The CDR3 coding sequence is TGCAGCGTTCTCACCTATTCCGGGGGTGTCTATGGCTACACCTTC. The complete variable domain, with remaining parts taken from reference TRBV29-1 and TRBJ1-2, reads SAVISQKPSRDICQRGTSLTIQCQVDSQVTMMFWYRQQPGQSLTLIATANQGSEATYESGFVIDKFPISRPNLTFSTLTVSNMSPEDSSIYLCSVLTYSGGVYGYTFGSGTRLTVV.